One sample yielded the 2 T cell receptor beta chains listed below, sequenced in a study of blood T cell repertoires in COVID-19. Generated by immunoSEQ multiplex PCR, the TCRdb table keeps only in-frame clones and is missing some. The sample includes about 140,000 clones, 60% to 85% of them seen just once. The sample comprised peripheral blood. The receptors come from a woman aged 55-75 years with acute or convalescent COVID-19.

V and J are TRBV11-2 and TRBJ2-7; 9 bases are shared with TRBD2. Germline V CDR1 and CDR2: SGHAT, FQNNGV. The ends lost 3 bases at V and 3 bases at J; junction bases unmatched: 12. This CDR3 comprises 17 residues. The CDR3, as DNA: TGTGCCAGCAGCTTCCCGGGACTAGCTAAGGACGACTACGAGCAGTACTTC. Translation: CASSFPGLAKDDYEQYF.

The chain is built from TRBV5-1 and TRBJ1-1, with 11 bases fitting TRBD1. The CDR3 totals 15 residues. Trimming cost V 5 bases and J 6 bases; bases outside gene matches: 9. The germline V gene encodes CDR1 SGHRS and CDR2 YFSETQ. CDR3 sequence: CASRYSDRGQAEAFF. The CDR3 region has the DNA TGCGCCAGCAGATACTCGGACAGGGGGCAGGCTGAAGCTTTCTTT.